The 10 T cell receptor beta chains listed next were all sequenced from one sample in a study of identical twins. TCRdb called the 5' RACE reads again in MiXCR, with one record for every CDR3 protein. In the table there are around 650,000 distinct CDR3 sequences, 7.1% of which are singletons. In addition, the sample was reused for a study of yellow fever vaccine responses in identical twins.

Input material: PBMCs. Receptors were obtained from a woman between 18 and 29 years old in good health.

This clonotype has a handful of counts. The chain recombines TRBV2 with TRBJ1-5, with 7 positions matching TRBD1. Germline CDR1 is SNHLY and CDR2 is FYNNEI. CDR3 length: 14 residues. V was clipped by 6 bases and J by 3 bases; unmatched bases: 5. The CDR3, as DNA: TGTGCCAGCAGGCAGACAGGGAACAATCAGCCCCAGCATTTT. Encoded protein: CASRQTGNNQPQHF.

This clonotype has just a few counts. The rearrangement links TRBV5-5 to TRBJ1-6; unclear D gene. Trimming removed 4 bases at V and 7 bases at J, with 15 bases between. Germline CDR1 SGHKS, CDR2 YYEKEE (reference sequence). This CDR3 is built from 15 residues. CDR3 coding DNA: TGTGCCAGCAGCGGTACCGGGCCCCAAAATTCACCCCTCCACTTT. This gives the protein CASSGTGPQNSPLHF. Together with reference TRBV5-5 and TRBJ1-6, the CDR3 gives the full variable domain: DAGVTQSPTHLIKTRGQQVTLRCSPISGHKSVSWYQQVLGQGPQFIFQYYEKEERGRGNFPDRFSARQFPNYSSELNVNALLLGDSALYLCASSGTGPQNSPLHFGNGTRLTVT.

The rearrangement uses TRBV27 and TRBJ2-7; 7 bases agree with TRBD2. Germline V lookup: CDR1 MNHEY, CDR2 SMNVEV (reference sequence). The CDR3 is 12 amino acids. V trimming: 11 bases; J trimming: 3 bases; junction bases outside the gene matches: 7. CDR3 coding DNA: TGTGCCGTTGGGGGGAGGGGCTACGAGCAGTACTTC. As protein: CAVGGRGYEQYF.

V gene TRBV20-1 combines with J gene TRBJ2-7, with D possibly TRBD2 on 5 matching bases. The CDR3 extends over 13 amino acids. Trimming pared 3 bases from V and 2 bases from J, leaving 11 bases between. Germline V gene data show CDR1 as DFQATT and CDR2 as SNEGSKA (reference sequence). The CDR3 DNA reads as TGCAGTGCTAGCGGGAACCTAGCCTACGAGCAGTACTTC. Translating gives CSASGNLAYEQYF.

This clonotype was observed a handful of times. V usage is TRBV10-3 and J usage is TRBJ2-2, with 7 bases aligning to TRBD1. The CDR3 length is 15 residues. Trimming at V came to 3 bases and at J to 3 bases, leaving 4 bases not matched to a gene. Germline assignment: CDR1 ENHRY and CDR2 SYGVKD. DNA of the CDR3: TGTGCCATCAGTGACGGGACAGCTTACACCGGGGAGCTGTTTTTT. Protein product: CAISDGTAYTGELFF.

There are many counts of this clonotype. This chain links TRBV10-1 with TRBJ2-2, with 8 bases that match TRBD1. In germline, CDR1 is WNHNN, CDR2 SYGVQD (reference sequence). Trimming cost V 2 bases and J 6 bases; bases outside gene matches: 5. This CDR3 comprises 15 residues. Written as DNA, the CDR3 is TGCGCCAGCAGTGAGCTGGACAGGGTTTCCGGGGAGCTGTTTTTT. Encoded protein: CASSELDRVSGELFF.

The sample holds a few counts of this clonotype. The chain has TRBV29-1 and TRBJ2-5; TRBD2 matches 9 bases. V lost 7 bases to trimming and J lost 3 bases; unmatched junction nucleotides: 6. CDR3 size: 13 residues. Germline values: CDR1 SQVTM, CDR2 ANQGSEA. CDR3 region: CSAKLAGKETQYF. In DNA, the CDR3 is TGCAGCGCCAAACTAGCGGGTAAAGAGACCCAGTACTTC.

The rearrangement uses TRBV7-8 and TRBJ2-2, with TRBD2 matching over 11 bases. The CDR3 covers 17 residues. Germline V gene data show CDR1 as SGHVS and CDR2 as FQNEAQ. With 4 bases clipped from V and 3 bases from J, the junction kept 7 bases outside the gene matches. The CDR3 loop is CASSYPLAGEDTGELFF. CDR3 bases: TGTGCCAGCAGCTACCCACTAGCGGGAGAAGACACCGGGGAGCTGTTTTTT.

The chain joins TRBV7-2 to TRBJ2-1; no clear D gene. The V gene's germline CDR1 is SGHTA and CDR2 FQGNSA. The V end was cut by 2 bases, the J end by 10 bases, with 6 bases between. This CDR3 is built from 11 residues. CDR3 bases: TGTGCCAGCAGCTTAACGGTCGAGCAGTTCTTC. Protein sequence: CASSLTVEQFF.

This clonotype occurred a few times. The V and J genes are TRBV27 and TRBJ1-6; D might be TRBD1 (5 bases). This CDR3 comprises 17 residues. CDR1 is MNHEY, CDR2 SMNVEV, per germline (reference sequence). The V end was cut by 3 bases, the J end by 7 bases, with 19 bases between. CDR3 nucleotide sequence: TGTGCCAGCAGTTTCAGATCGGGACCCCCGGGGAATTCACCCCTCCACTTT. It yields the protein CASSFRSGPPGNSPLHF.